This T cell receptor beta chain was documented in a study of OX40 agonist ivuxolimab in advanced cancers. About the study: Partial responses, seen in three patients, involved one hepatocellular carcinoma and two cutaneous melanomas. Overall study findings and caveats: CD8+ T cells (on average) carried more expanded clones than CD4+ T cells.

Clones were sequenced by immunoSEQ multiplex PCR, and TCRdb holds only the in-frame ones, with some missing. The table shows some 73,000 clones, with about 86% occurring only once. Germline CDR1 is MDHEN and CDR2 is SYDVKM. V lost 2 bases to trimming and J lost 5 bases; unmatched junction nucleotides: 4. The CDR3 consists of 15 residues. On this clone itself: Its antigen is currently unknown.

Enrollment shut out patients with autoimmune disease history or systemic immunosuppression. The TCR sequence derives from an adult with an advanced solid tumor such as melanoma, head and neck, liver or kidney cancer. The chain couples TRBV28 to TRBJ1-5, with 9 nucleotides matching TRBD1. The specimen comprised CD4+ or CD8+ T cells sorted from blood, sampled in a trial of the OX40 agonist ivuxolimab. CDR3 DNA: TGTGCCAGCAGTTTAGGGAACAGGGGGCATCAGCCCCAGCATTTT. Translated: CASSLGNRGHQPQHF.